The sequence of this T cell receptor (beta chain) was determined in a study of T cell repertoires in ileal Crohn's disease. Adults with ileal or ileocolonic Crohn's disease and an indication for resection were eligible. The CDR3 totals 15 residues. V lost 6 bases and J lost 5, with 17 bases in between. Germline assignment: CDR1 MNHEY and CDR2 SMNVEV (reference sequence). Repertoires were generated with immunoSEQ multiplex PCR, while TCRdb's copy carries only in-frame clones and drops some. The sample includes 5,000 to 6,500 clones, 75% to 90% of them seen just once. Comments on this clone: Its cognate antigen is unknown.

Whole-study results and caveats: Endoscopic recurrence occurred in every patient whose clonality exceeded 26.8%.

The source material was ileal tissue. This TCR was sampled from an adult with Crohn's disease. The V gene is TRBV27, the J gene TRBJ1-5; tentatively, D is TRBD1 (5 bases). This CDR3 is CASSLIGGDHQPQHF. CDR3 DNA: TGTGCCAGCAGCCTAATTGGGGGGGATCATCAGCCCCAGCATTTT.